This paragraph reports one T cell receptor (beta chain). What this receptor recognizes is not known. No base quality information exists; no much larger clone differs at one position. The data are from a study of blood T cell repertoires in COVID-19 (dated by TCRdb to the early 2020s). About the investigation overall: Samples from collaborators originated in the United States, Italy and Spain and spanned both the acute and convalescent phases of COVID-19. The material from the prospective study consisted of cDNA or gDNA derived from T cells, B-cell-depleted T cells, or PBMCs. The dataset comprised deeply sampled blood TCRbeta repertoires from subjects exposed to, actively infected with, or recovered from COVID-19. The repertoires were released in a freely available public database meant as a resource for research on the immune response to SARS-CoV-2. Samples were obtained from the ongoing ImmuneRACE study (first 160 participants) and from about 1,300 subjects provided by 6 global collaborators. Sample metadata almost always included a de-identified subject ID, COVID-19 status, age in years and sex. Where HLA class I and class II types were available, the types were taken from metadata supplied by the sample provider, not from assay-based typing.

TCRbeta CDR3 regions were amplified from genomic DNA by means of the immunoSEQ Assay, a bias-controlled multiplex PCR. The original methods were these. The number of nucleated cells in each sample was estimated by amplification of reference gene primers within the assay. To quantify the absolute abundance of each unique TCRbeta CDR3 rearrangement, sequence reads were collapsed and filtered. For each sample, productive Simpson clonality was calculated as the square root of Simpson's diversity index over productive rearrangements. TCRdb re-hosts the immuneACCESS table, in-frame sequences only. Its copies lack some clones; in the studies checked, an unresolved V gene accounts for under half of them, and the cause for the rest is not known. V and J calls and clone size are given by that table; D and trimming were obtained from the DNA. The sample table shows fewer than 350,000 clones, and approximately 83% are seen once. The top ten hold 3.5% to 4.5% of the sample.

Trimming accounts for 2 bases at V and 6 bases at J, while the number of junction bases matched to no gene is 3. From the germline V gene, CDR1 is SGHTA and CDR2 is FQGNSA. The CDR3 numbers 14 residues from cysteine through phenylalanine. The kept DNA is CDR3 alone, 42 bases in frame from the first base. What the work shows at the level of the full study, not this receptor alone: How much clinical and demographic metadata was included differed by source and by participant, and the metadata was provided uncurated.

Participants in the prospective study were aged about 18 to 95 years, lived in more than 20 United States geographic areas, and enrolled through a virtual design. In the prospective study, cohorts were assigned on the basis of participant-reported clinical history obtained from a screening survey and a study questionnaire. Mobile phlebotomists in the prospective study collected whole blood, serum and a nasopharyngeal or oropharyngeal swab from every participant. Prospective study participants could optionally give additional blood draws and questionnaires over an approximately two-month period. Before DNA extraction, blood samples from the prospective study were shipped at room temperature or frozen.

The V gene is TRBV7-2 and the J gene is TRBJ2-2; 7 bases in the middle match TRBD1. The clonotype originates from a woman aged 40-49 years with acute COVID-19. Sequenced material: PBMCs or T cells enriched from blood (not recorded which). The base sequence is TGTGCCAGCAGCTTAATGACAGGGCCCGGGGAGCTGTTTTTT. Protein translation: CASSLMTGPGELFF.